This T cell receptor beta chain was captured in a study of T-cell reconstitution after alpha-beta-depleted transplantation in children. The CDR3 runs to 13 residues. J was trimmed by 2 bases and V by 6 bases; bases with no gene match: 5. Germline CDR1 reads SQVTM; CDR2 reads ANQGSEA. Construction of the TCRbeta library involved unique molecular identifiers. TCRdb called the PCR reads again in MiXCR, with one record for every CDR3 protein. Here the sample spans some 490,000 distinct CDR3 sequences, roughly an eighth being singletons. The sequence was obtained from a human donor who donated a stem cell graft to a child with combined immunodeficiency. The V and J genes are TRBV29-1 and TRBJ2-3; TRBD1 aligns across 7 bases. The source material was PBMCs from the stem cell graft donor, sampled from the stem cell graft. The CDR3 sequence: CSVQGRTTDTQYF. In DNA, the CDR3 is TGCAGCGTACAGGGGCGGACCACAGATACGCAGTATTTT.